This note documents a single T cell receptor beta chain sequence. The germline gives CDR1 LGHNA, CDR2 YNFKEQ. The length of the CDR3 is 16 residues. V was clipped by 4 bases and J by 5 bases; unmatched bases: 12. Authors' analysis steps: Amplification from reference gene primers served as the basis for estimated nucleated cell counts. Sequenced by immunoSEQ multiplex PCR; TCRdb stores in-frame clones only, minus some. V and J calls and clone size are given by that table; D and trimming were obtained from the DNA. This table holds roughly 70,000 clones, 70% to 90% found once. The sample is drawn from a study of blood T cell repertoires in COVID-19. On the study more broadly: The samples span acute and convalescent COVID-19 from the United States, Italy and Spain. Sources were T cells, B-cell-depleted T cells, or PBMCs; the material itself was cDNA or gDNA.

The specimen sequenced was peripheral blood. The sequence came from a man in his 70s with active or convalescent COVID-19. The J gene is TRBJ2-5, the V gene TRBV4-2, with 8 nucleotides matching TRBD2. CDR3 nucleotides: TGTGCCAGCAGCCTTAGTGGGACTAGTGACCGGGAGACCCAGTACTTC. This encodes CASSLSGTSDRETQYF.